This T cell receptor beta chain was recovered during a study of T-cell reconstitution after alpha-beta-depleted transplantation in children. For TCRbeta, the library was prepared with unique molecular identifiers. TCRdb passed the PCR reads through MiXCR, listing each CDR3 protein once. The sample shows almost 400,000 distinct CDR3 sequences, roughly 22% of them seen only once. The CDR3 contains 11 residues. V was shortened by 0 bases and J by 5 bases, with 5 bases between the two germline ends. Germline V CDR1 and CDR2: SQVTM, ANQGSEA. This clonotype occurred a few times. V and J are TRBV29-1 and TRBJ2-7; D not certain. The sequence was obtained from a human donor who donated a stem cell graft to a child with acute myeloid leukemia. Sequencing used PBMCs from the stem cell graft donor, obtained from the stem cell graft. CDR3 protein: CSVEETHEQYF. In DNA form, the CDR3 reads TGCAGCGTTGAAGAAACACACGAGCAGTACTTC.